The clone carrying this TCR beta chain was counted many times. The entry originates in a study of blood T cells in healthy people across ages. A sample-barcoded 5' primer and a J-beta primer mix were used in a second PCR of about 7 to 12 cycles. MiXCR, run by TCRdb on the 5' RACE reads, gives a single entry per CDR3 protein. The sample holds fewer than 800,000 distinct CDR3 sequences; approximately 29% are singletons and the top ten take 15% to 19%. The CDR3 is made up of 14 amino acids. The J segment lost 4 bases and the V segment lost 3 bases, leaving 2 bases of the junction unmatched. CDR1 DFQATT and CDR2 SNEGSKA come from the germline V gene (reference sequence).

This TCR was recovered from a woman older than 75 in good health. The rearrangement joins TRBV20-1 to TRBJ2-1; 11 bases match TRBD2. Sequencing used blood. The CDR3 is CSASGTSGYNEQFF. The DNA of the CDR3 is TGCAGTGCTAGCGGGACTAGCGGTTACAATGAGCAGTTCTTC.